The 24 T cell receptor beta chains listed next were all sequenced from one sample in a study of shared clonotypes between healthy human individuals. Only in-frame clones appear in the TCRdb table, and some are missing; sequencing was by immunoSEQ multiplex PCR. The sample has over 400,000 clones; roughly 80% are singletons. Sequencing used PBMCs. The origin of the receptors is a woman aged 40 to 50 in good health. Some clones in this sample may be carry-over from other donors' samples.

A word on this clone: This likely came from a read error, as a far larger clone is one base away. The V and J genes are TRBV29-1 and TRBJ2-7; 11 bases line up with TRBD1. V gave up 1 base and J gave up 5 bases; unmatched junction bases: 4. CDR1 SQVTM and CDR2 ANQGSEA come from the germline V gene. The CDR3 covers 14 residues. The CDR3 loop is CSVEGDRGIDEQYF. CDR3 DNA sequence: TGCAGCGTTGAAGGGGACAGGGGGATCGACGAGCAGTACTTC.

The rearrangement uses TRBV6-5 and TRBJ2-3, with a weak D call TRBD1 (5 bases). CDR1 is MNHEY and CDR2 is SVGAGI in the germline V gene. Trimming shortened V by 10 bases and J by 2 bases, and 19 bases separated the two germline ends. This CDR3 is built from 15 residues. CDR3 nucleotide sequence: TGTGCCACCGGTCGTGGGGCAAAGGCCACAGATACGCAGTATTTT. Translated, it gives CATGRGAKATDTQYF.

This clone was counted between two and nine times. The rearrangement uses TRBV9 and TRBJ2-1; maybe TRBD1 (5 bases). Germline CDR1 SGDLS, CDR2 YYNGEE. The CDR3 consists of 15 residues. V lost 1 base and J 5 bases, leaving 13 bases between the germline ends. For the CDR3, the DNA is TGTGCCAGCAGCGTATCCGGACACACGAACAATGAGCAGTTCTTC. Amino acids: CASSVSGHTNNEQFF.

Concerning this clone: A far larger clone is just one base off, so this is likely a read error. This specimen includes other DNA sequences encoding the same CDR3. The chain links TRBV4-3 to TRBJ2-5; no firm D call. Germline lookup yields CDR1 LGHNA and CDR2 YSLEER. There are 13 residues in the CDR3. The CDR3 sequence: CASSQGHQETQYF. The CDR3 nucleotides are TGCGCTAGCAGCCAAGGGCACCAAGAGACCCAGTACTTC.

The chain is built from TRBV27 and TRBJ1-1, with D possibly matching TRBD1 (6 bases). Germline CDR1 and CDR2: MNHEY and SMNVEV (reference sequence). CDR3 size: 13 residues. V was trimmed by 5 bases and J by 5 bases, leaving 12 bases between them. The CDR3 reads CASSAGVGTEAFF. CDR3 nucleotide sequence: TGTGCCAGCAGTGCAGGGGTTGGTACTGAAGCTTTCTTT.

V and J are TRBV5-8 and TRBJ2-3; TRBD1 aligns across 9 bases. The CDR3 contains 16 residues. V lost 4 bases, J lost 2 bases, and 8 bases stayed unmatched. Germline V gene sequence: CDR1 SGHTS, CDR2 YDEGEE. The CDR3 is CASSLGQGPNTDTQYF. CDR3 coding DNA: TGTGCCAGCAGCCTCGGACAGGGGCCGAACACAGATACGCAGTATTTT.

The chain carries TRBV10-3 and TRBJ2-7, with 7 bases that match TRBD2. Unmatched junction bases numbered 8, after V lost 3 bases and J lost 0 bases. CDR3 length: 16 amino acids. The germline gives CDR1 ENHRY, CDR2 SYGVKD. The CDR3 region is CAISEGSSGSSYEQYF. The DNA for the CDR3 is TGTGCCATCAGTGAAGGGTCTAGCGGTTCCTCCTACGAGCAGTACTTC.

The table lists this clone with a few counts. CDR3: CASAVWGAGVETQYF. As DNA, the CDR3 is TGTGCCTCAGCAGTCTGGGGCGCAGGGGTAGAGACCCAGTACTTC. The V and J genes are TRBV28 and TRBJ2-5; the D gene is possibly TRBD1 (6 bases). V lost 11 bases to trimming and J lost 4 bases, with 23 bases between them. CDR1 and CDR2 from the germline V gene are MDHEN and SYDVKM. This CDR3 has 15 amino acids.

The V gene is TRBV27, the J gene TRBJ2-2, with D possibly being TRBD2 (7 bases). Germline values: CDR1 MNHEY, CDR2 SMNVEV (reference sequence). V gave up 0 bases and J gave up 3 bases, with 17 bases separating them. The CDR3 has 18 amino acids. The CDR3 here is CASSLSLGGAQYTGELFF. The CDR3 DNA follows: TGTGCCAGCAGTTTATCTCTGGGGGGGGCCCAGTACACCGGGGAGCTGTTTTTT.

Comment on this clone: A read error is the likely source, as a far larger clone sits one nucleotide away. This chain joins TRBV7-9 and TRBJ2-6, with a weak D call TRBD2 (6 bases). The CDR3 sequence is 15 residues long. CDR1 is SEHNR and CDR2 is FQNEAQ in the germline V gene (reference sequence). CDR3 DNA: TGTGACAGCACCGGCGGCGGGGCCGGGGCCAACGTCCTGACTTTC. Protein: CDSTGGGAGANVLTF.

V usage is TRBV27 and J usage is TRBJ2-2; D possibly corresponds to TRBD2 (6 bases). V gave up 3 bases and J gave up 4 bases, with 12 bases separating them. The CDR3 contains 15 residues. Germline V gene lookup returns CDR1 MNHEY and CDR2 SMNVEV (reference sequence). This CDR3 reads CASSFRRGSTGELFF. The DNA for the CDR3 is TGTGCCAGCAGTTTTAGGCGGGGAAGCACCGGGGAGCTGTTTTTT.

This chain uses TRBV9 with TRBJ1-2; 10 bases match TRBD1. Looked up from germline, CDR1 is SGDLS and CDR2 is YYNGEE. The CDR3 is made up of 15 amino acids. Trimming cost V 4 bases and J 7 bases; bases outside gene matches: 10. Here the CDR3 DNA reads TGTGCCAGCAGCACCCCCGGGACAGGGGACCCTGGCTACACCTTC. The encoded protein is CASSTPGTGDPGYTF. The variable domain in full, with the rest retrieved from reference TRBV9 and TRBJ1-2, is DSGVTQTPKHLITATGQRVTLRCSPRSGDLSVYWYQQSLDQGLQFLIQYYNGEERAKGNILERFSAQQFPDLHSELNLSSLELGDSALYFCASSTPGTGDPGYTFGSGTRLTVV.

This clone was observed at least ten times. The V call is TRBV11-2, the J call TRBJ2-5; unclear D gene. Germline CDR1 and CDR2: SGHAT and FQNNGV. Trimming stripped 2 bases from V and 4 bases from J, with 8 bases between. The CDR3 extends over 13 amino acids. The CDR3 region is CASSLWRTETQYF. CDR3 coding DNA: TGTGCCAGCAGCTTATGGCGGACAGAGACCCAGTACTTC. The variable domain in full, completed from reference TRBV11-2 and TRBJ2-5, reads EAGVAQSPRYKIIEKRQSVAFWCNPISGHATLYWYQQILGQGPKLLIQFQNNGVVDDSQLPKDRFSAERLKGVDSTLKIQPAKLEDSAVYLCASSLWRTETQYFGPGTRLLVL.

V usage is TRBV5-1 and J usage is TRBJ2-6, with D uncertain. Germline V gene lookup returns CDR1 SGHRS and CDR2 YFSETQ. V dropped 6 bases and J dropped 2 bases, with 12 bases sitting between them. CDR3 size: 15 residues. Here the CDR3 DNA reads TGCGCCAGCACCCTACGGATCCCTGGGGCCAACGTCCTGACTTTC. This gives the protein CASTLRIPGANVLTF.

Notes on this clone: Given a much more abundant clone one base away, this may be a read error. The gene calls are TRBV19 and TRBJ2-1; 7 nucleotides match TRBD2. Germline values: CDR1 LNHDA, CDR2 SQIVND (reference sequence). The CDR3 contains 14 residues. With 10 bases clipped from V and 9 bases from J, the junction kept 15 bases outside the gene matches. This CDR3 reads CATRYGGGPGEQFF. The CDR3 nucleotides read TGTGCCACCCGCTATGGGGGAGGGCCAGGTGAGCAGTTCTTC.

The chain carries TRBV5-1 and TRBJ1-2; D possibly corresponds to TRBD1 (6 bases). Trimming removed 3 bases from V and 2 bases from J, with 8 bases in between. Germline V gene data show CDR1 as SGHRS and CDR2 as YFSETQ. The CDR3 consists of 13 residues. DNA of the CDR3: TGCGCCAGCAGCTCGGACAGCAACTATGGCTACACCTTC. It specifies CASSSDSNYGYTF.

Concerning this clone itself: A read error may account for a junction end that differs from germline. V and J are TRBV10-3 and TRBJ2-7, with 9 nucleotides matching TRBD2. Germline CDR1 is ENHRY and CDR2 is SYGVKD. The CDR3 has 14 amino acids. The CDR3 spells CAITAGGPSHEQYF. The CDR3 coding sequence is TGTGCCATCACGGCGGGAGGGCCCTCCCACGAGCAGTACTTC.

The gene calls are TRBV7-2 and TRBJ2-7, with D possibly TRBD1 on 5 matching bases. Between the trimmed V and J ends, which lost 3 bases and 4 bases, there was a span of 13 bases. The CDR3 spans 14 residues. CDR1 is SGHTA, CDR2 FQGNSA, per germline. CDR3 nucleotide sequence: TGTGCCAGCAGCTTGGGTCAGGGTCTATACGAGCAGTACTTC. Protein: CASSLGQGLYEQYF.

The chain joins TRBV2 to TRBJ2-7; TRBD1 is a possible D gene (5 bases). The CDR3 consists of 14 residues. CDR1 is SNHLY, CDR2 FYNNEI, per germline. V was clipped by 7 bases and J by 0 bases, with 13 bases between them. The CDR3 DNA is TGTGCCAGCATTCCTTGGACAAACTCCTACGAGCAGTACTTC. Protein product: CASIPWTNSYEQYF.

J is TRBJ2-7 and V is TRBV28; D is undetermined. Germline V gene lookup returns CDR1 MDHEN and CDR2 SYDVKM. V dropped 7 bases and J dropped 3 bases, with 16 bases sitting between them. There are 14 residues in the CDR3. In DNA form, the CDR3 reads TGTGCCAGCACCTTATCTATCTCGGTCTACGAGCAGTACTTC. Translation: CASTLSISVYEQYF.

Worth noting for this clone: A far bigger clonotype differs at one base, so this is likely a read error. The chain is built from TRBV30 and TRBJ1-2; no clear D. CDR3 length equals 12 residues. The V end was cut by 3 bases, the J end by 3 bases, with 8 bases between. Germline V gene data show CDR1 as GTSNPN and CDR2 as SVGIG (reference sequence). In DNA form, the CDR3 reads TGTGCCTGGAGCCCGGGCGACTATGGCTACACCTTC. This gives the protein CAWSPGDYGYTF.

The chain carries TRBV28 and TRBJ1-4; 9 bases are shared with TRBD1. Germline loops: CDR1 MDHEN, CDR2 SYDVKM. This CDR3 is 14 amino acids long. Unmatched junction bases numbered 6, after V lost 8 bases and J lost 5 bases. The CDR3 sequence: CASWGQGTNEKLFF. Written as DNA, the CDR3 is TGTGCCAGCTGGGGACAGGGAACGAATGAAAAACTGTTTTTT.

In the case of this clone: Other nucleotide sequences from this sample produce the same CDR3. As DNA, the CDR3 is TGTGCCAGCAGCCAAGAGCAGGGGGAAGCCTACGAGCAGTACTTC. Translated, it gives CASSQEQGEAYEQYF. This rearrangement joins TRBV14 to TRBJ2-7; 7 bases map to TRBD1. Looked up from germline, CDR1 is SGHDN and CDR2 is FVKESK. CDR3 length equals 15 residues. V lost 0 bases, J lost 2 bases, and 4 bases stayed unmatched.

V and J are TRBV19 and TRBJ2-7; D assignment may be TRBD1 or TRBD2 (5 bases each). The CDR3 runs to 13 residues. The ends were cut back, 3 bases at V and 3 bases at J, with 9 bases in the middle. Looked up from germline, CDR1 is LNHDA and CDR2 is SQIVND (reference sequence). CDR3 amino acids: CASSISDSYEQYF. The DNA of the CDR3 is TGTGCCAGTAGTATTAGCGACAGCTACGAGCAGTACTTC. Drawing the rest from reference TRBV19 and TRBJ2-7, the complete variable domain is DGGITQSPKYLFRKEGQNVTLSCEQNLNHDAMYWYRQDPGQGLRLIYYSQIVNDFQKGDIAEGYSVSREKKESFPLTVTSAQKNPTAFYLCASSISDSYEQYFGPGTRLTVT.